This TCR beta chain was identified in a study of blood T cell repertoires in COVID-19. Overall study context: The origin of the acute and convalescent COVID-19 samples was the United States, Italy and Spain.

The study drew participants aged roughly 18 to 95 years from approximately 23 US areas. The data were produced by immunoSEQ multiplex PCR, yet TCRdb's version contains in-frame clones alone and is incomplete. The table has over 350,000 clones, more than 75% seen once. The V end lost 5 bases, the J end lost 7 bases, and 14 bases lay between the germline ends. The CDR3 is made up of 14 amino acids. Germline V lookup: CDR1 LNHDA, CDR2 SQIVND (reference sequence). The receptor comes from a woman between 18 and 30 years old who had recovered from COVID-19. Input material: PBMCs or T cells enriched from blood (not recorded which). The J gene is TRBJ1-4, the V gene TRBV19; possibly TRBD1 for D (6 bases). This chain's CDR3 is CASSLRGESEKLFF. DNA of the CDR3: TGTGCCAGTAGTCTCAGGGGAGAGAGTGAAAAACTGTTTTTT.